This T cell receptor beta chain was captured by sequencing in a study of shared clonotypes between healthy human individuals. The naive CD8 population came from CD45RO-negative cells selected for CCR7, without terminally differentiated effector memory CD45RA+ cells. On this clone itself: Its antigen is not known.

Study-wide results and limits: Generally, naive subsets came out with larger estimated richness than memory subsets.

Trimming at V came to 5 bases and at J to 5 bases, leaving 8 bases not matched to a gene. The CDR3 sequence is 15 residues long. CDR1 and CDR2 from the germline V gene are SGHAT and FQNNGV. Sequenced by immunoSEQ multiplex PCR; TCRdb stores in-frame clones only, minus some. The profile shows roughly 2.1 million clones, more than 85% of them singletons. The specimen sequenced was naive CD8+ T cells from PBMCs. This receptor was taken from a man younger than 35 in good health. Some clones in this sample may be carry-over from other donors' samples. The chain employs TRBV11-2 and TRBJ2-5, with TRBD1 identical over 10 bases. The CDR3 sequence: CASSPYGQGGETQYF. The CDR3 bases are TGTGCCAGCAGCCCATATGGACAGGGGGGTGAGACCCAGTACTTC. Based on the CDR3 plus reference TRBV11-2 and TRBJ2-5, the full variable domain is EAGVAQSPRYKIIEKRQSVAFWCNPISGHATLYWYQQILGQGPKLLIQFQNNGVVDDSQLPKDRFSAERLKGVDSTLKIQPAKLEDSAVYLCASSPYGQGGETQYFGPGTRLLVL.